This T cell receptor (beta chain) is drawn from a study of cytomegalovirus exposure and HLA in healthy donors. Trimming took off 1 base at V and 0 bases at J, with 4 bases between the two ends. Germline CDR1 and CDR2: SQVTM and ANQGSEA. The CDR3 runs to 12 residues. This clone was seen only once. PCR was performed using 60 Vbeta and 13 Jbeta primers. The method was immunoSEQ multiplex PCR; TCRdb's version includes in-frame clones alone and lacks a portion of them. The data hold about 140,000 clones, with about 82% observed a single time. The chain couples TRBV29-1 to TRBJ2-7; D not certain. What was sequenced was PBMCs. This TCR was recovered from a man younger than 40 in good health. In nucleotides, the CDR3 is TGCAGCGTTGAAGGACTCTCCTACGAGCAGTACTTC. Translated: CSVEGLSYEQYF.